The 27 T cell receptor beta chains presented below share a single source sample, sequenced in a study of OX40 agonist ivuxolimab in advanced cancers. Only in-frame clones appear in the TCRdb table, and some are missing; sequencing was by immunoSEQ multiplex PCR. This repertoire shows tens of thousands of clones, 60% to 80% found once; its top ten account for approximately 5.3%. The source was CD4+ or CD8+ T cells sorted from blood, collected in a trial of the OX40 agonist ivuxolimab. Receptor source: an adult with an advanced solid tumor such as melanoma, head and neck, liver or kidney cancer.

The rearrangement links TRBV28 to TRBJ1-4; D not certain. CDR3 length equals 11 residues. Between the trimmed V and J ends, which lost 6 bases and 11 bases, there was a span of 10 bases. CDR1 and CDR2 from the germline V gene are MDHEN and SYDVKM. The DNA of the CDR3 is TGTGCCAGCAGCTCCCCCCCTAAACTGTTTTTT. Translated: CASSSPPKLFF.

This clone was observed at least ten times. The chain is built from TRBV2 and TRBJ1-5; weak D call: TRBD1 (6 bases). CDR1 and CDR2 from the germline V gene are SNHLY and FYNNEI. Trimming took 2 bases from V and 6 from J, leaving 17 bases between them. The CDR3 has 16 residues. DNA for the CDR3: TGTGCCAGCAGTGAATCGTCTTGGGGGCGAGCTCAGCCCCAGCATTTT. Its protein is CASSESSWGRAQPQHF.

This CDR3 reads CSVGTVGDTQYF. The CDR3 bases are TGCAGCGTTGGGACAGTCGGAGATACGCAGTATTTT. V usage is TRBV29-1 and J usage is TRBJ2-3; TRBD1 is a possible D gene (6 bases). The CDR3 runs to 12 residues. V was trimmed by 4 bases and J by 5 bases, leaving 10 bases between them. CDR1 is SQVTM, CDR2 ANQGSEA, per germline.

This chain joins TRBV13 and TRBJ1-2; D may be TRBD1 (5 bases). The CDR3 runs 14 residues. Per the germline V gene, CDR1 is PRHDT and CDR2 is FYEKMQ (reference sequence). Trimming took off 6 bases at V and 4 bases at J, with 15 bases between the two ends. CDR3 DNA: TGTGCCAGCAGGGGTCGGGGGTTAGGCTATGGCTACACCTTC. This gives the protein CASRGRGLGYGYTF.

The gene calls are TRBV7-2 and TRBJ1-2; TRBD1 matches at 7 bases. Germline trimming cut 3 bases from V and 4 bases from J; bases unmatched to any gene: 5. Germline CDR1 and CDR2: SGHTA and FQGNSA. CDR3 length equals 14 residues. CDR3 in amino acids: CASSFSGGGYGYTF. Here the CDR3 DNA reads TGTGCCAGCAGCTTCTCAGGGGGAGGCTATGGCTACACCTTC.

Written as DNA, the CDR3 is TGTGCCAGCAGCCCTATTCGTGTGACAGGAAACAATCAGCCCCAGCATTTT. Translation: CASSPIRVTGNNQPQHF. V is TRBV7-2 and J is TRBJ1-5, with a tentative D call TRBD1 (6 bases). The germline CDR1 and CDR2 sequences are SGHTA and FQGNSA. The V end was cut by 5 bases, the J end by 3 bases, with 20 bases between. This CDR3 contains 17 residues.

V and J are TRBV5-1 and TRBJ2-6; no reliable D call. This CDR3 comprises 16 residues. Trimming pared 0 bases from V and 1 base from J, leaving 8 bases between. CDR1 SGHRS and CDR2 YFSETQ come from the germline V gene. The CDR3 DNA sequence: TGCGCCAGCAGCTTGGTCACGGGTTCTGGGGCCAACGTCCTGACTTTC. Its translation: CASSLVTGSGANVLTF. Supplemented by reference TRBV5-1 and TRBJ2-6, the full variable domain reads KAGVTQTPRYLIKTRGQQVTLSCSPISGHRSVSWYQQTPGQGLQFLFEYFSETQRNKGNFPGRFSGRQFSNSRSEMNVSTLELGDSALYLCASSLVTGSGANVLTFGAGSRLTVL.

The chain links TRBV18 to TRBJ2-2, with 8 positions matching TRBD2. V gave up 5 bases and J gave up 0 bases; unmatched junction bases: 2. CDR3 length: 15 amino acids. Germline lookup yields CDR1 KGHSH and CDR2 LQKENI. CDR3 sequence reads: CASSAGGTNTGELFF. The CDR3 coding sequence is TGTGCCAGCTCAGCGGGGGGCACGAACACCGGGGAGCTGTTTTTT.

The V gene is TRBV5-1, the J gene TRBJ1-1; D uncertain. CDR1 and CDR2 from the germline V gene are SGHRS and YFSETQ. The CDR3 has 12 amino acids. The V gene lost 3 bases and the J gene lost 5 bases, with 8 bases spanning the gap. CDR3 loop: CASSSSRTEAFF. DNA of the CDR3: TGCGCCAGCAGCTCCTCGAGGACTGAAGCTTTCTTT.

This chain connects TRBV7-8 to TRBJ2-3; possibly TRBD1 for D (5 bases). Trimming left V 5 bases short and J 2 bases short, with 14 bases between. From germline, CDR1 is SGHVS and CDR2 FQNEAQ. The CDR3 runs to 15 residues. In DNA form, the CDR3 reads TGTGCCAGCAGCACCCTTTCAGGGTTCACAGATACGCAGTATTTT. Translation: CASSTLSGFTDTQYF. The variable domain in full, with the rest retrieved from reference TRBV7-8 and TRBJ2-3, is GAGVSQSPRYKVAKRGQDVALRCDPISGHVSLFWYQQALGQGPEFLTYFQNEAQLDKSGLPSDRFFAERPEGSVSTLKIQRTQQEDSAVYLCASSTLSGFTDTQYFGPGTRLTVL.

The CDR3 coding sequence is TGTGCCAGCAGCTTGGCACAGGGGACCCGTGGCTACACCTTC. Its protein is CASSLAQGTRGYTF. The gene calls are TRBV7-9 and TRBJ1-2; 7 bases are a match to TRBD1. Trimming cost V 3 bases and J 7 bases; bases outside gene matches: 8. The germline CDR1 and CDR2 sequences are SEHNR and FQNEAQ (reference sequence). This CDR3 is built from 14 residues.

The rearrangement links TRBV19 to TRBJ2-3, with 7 bases aligning to TRBD1. Trimming removed 1 base from V and 0 bases from J; junction bases left unmatched: 1. This CDR3 region has 15 residues. The germline CDR1 and CDR2 sequences are LNHDA and SQIVND (reference sequence). As DNA, the CDR3 is TGTGCCAGTAGTATAGGGACAGGTAGCACAGATACGCAGTATTTT. Translated, it gives CASSIGTGSTDTQYF.

This clone occurred a few times. This rearrangement joins TRBV5-1 to TRBJ1-2, with D hard to call. Germline CDR1 and CDR2: SGHRS and YFSETQ. CDR3 size: 15 residues. With 5 bases removed from V and 1 base from J, the gap between germline ends came to 15 bases. CDR3: CASSLGPRNNYGYTF. The CDR3, as DNA: TGCGCCAGCAGTCTTGGCCCCAGGAATAACTATGGCTACACCTTC. The full variable domain, in which reference TRBV5-1 and TRBJ1-2 provide the parts outside the CDR3, is KAGVTQTPRYLIKTRGQQVTLSCSPISGHRSVSWYQQTPGQGLQFLFEYFSETQRNKGNFPGRFSGRQFSNSRSEMNVSTLELGDSALYLCASSLGPRNNYGYTFGSGTRLTVV.

The chain uses TRBV25-1 and TRBJ2-7, with D possibly being TRBD2 (6 bases). This CDR3 is 14 amino acids long. Germline CDR1 and CDR2: MGHDK and SYGVNS. V gave up 6 bases and J gave up 6 bases, with 18 bases separating them. Written as DNA, the CDR3 is TGTGCCAGCAGCCACCAGCGGGCCAGTGGCGAGCAGTACTTC. Translated: CASSHQRASGEQYF.

The chain employs TRBV27 and TRBJ2-3; the D gene could be TRBD1 or TRBD2 (5 bases each). Trimming took 4 bases from V and 3 from J, leaving 20 bases between them. This CDR3 spans 17 amino acids. Germline CDR1 reads MNHEY; CDR2 reads SMNVEV (reference sequence). The CDR3 is CASSWGRGPYGTDTQYF. DNA of the CDR3: TGTGCCAGCAGTTGGGGACGCGGGCCGTATGGGACAGATACGCAGTATTTT.

The sample holds a few counts of this clone. This sequence joins TRBV30 and TRBJ1-5, with a tentative D call TRBD1 (5 bases). Germline V gene lookup returns CDR1 GTSNPN and CDR2 SVGIG (reference sequence). The V and J ends lost 5 bases and 0 bases respectively, with 11 bases between them. The length of the CDR3 is 14 residues. The chain's CDR3 is CAWGGRLSNQPQHF. The CDR3, as DNA: TGTGCCTGGGGGGGACGCCTTAGCAATCAGCCCCAGCATTTT.

The chain recombines TRBV4-2 with TRBJ2-2, with 9 bases lining up with TRBD1. There are 15 residues in the CDR3. V dropped 3 bases and J dropped 4; count of bases not matched to a gene: 3. Germline V lookup: CDR1 LGHNA, CDR2 YNFKEQ. DNA of the CDR3: TGTGCCAGCAGCCAGGGACAGGGCTCCACCGGGGAGCTGTTTTTT. The encoded protein is CASSQGQGSTGELFF.

The rearrangement joins TRBV7-8 to TRBJ1-4; 8 nucleotides line up with TRBD1. J lost 0 bases, V lost 6 bases, and 6 bases had no gene match. This CDR3 contains 16 residues. The germline V gene encodes CDR1 SGHVS and CDR2 FQNEAQ. CDR3 residues: CASRISGGATNEKLFF. The CDR3 nucleotides read TGTGCCAGCAGAATTTCAGGGGGCGCAACTAATGAAAAACTGTTTTTT. Variable domain in full (rest from reference TRBV7-8 and TRBJ1-4): GAGVSQSPRYKVAKRGQDVALRCDPISGHVSLFWYQQALGQGPEFLTYFQNEAQLDKSGLPSDRFFAERPEGSVSTLKIQRTQQEDSAVYLCASRISGGATNEKLFFGSGTQLSVL.

The chain couples TRBV5-3 to TRBJ2-7, with D possibly being TRBD1 (6 bases). TRBV5-3 is placed among ORFs of uncertain function. V dropped 3 bases and J dropped 4 bases, with 20 bases sitting between them. The CDR3 covers 16 residues. The CDR3 bases are TGTGCCAGAAGCTATTCGGCAGGGGCCGTTATTTACGAGCAGTACTTC. This gives the protein CARSYSAGAVIYEQYF.

This clone was seen more than once but under ten times. The chain recombines TRBV5-1 with TRBJ2-5; D is undetermined. CDR1 and CDR2 from the germline V gene are SGHRS and YFSETQ. Trimming removed 0 bases at V and 2 bases at J, with 8 bases between. The CDR3 runs to 14 residues. The CDR3 DNA is TGCGCCAGCAGCTTGGGGTCAAATCAAGAGACCCAGTACTTC. This sequence encodes CASSLGSNQETQYF.

This chain connects TRBV25-1 to TRBJ2-5; TRBD1 aligns across 9 bases. This CDR3 is 14 amino acids long. Germline loops: CDR1 MGHDK, CDR2 SYGVNS. V dropped 4 bases and J dropped 4; count of bases not matched to a gene: 4. CDR3 sequence reads: CASSGPTGGETQYF. CDR3 nucleotide sequence: TGTGCCAGCAGTGGACCGACAGGGGGAGAGACCCAGTACTTC.

This chain links TRBV29-1 with TRBJ2-3; the D gene is possibly TRBD1 (8 bases). Germline V gene data show CDR1 as SQVTM and CDR2 as ANQGSEA. V was shortened by 6 bases and J by 11 bases, with 18 bases between the two germline ends. This CDR3 has 12 residues. The CDR3 sequence is CSVDLGGTGQYF. The CDR3 DNA follows: TGCAGCGTCGATCTGGGGGGGACAGGGCAGTATTTT.

The rearrangement uses TRBV29-1 and TRBJ1-1; D unclear. Germline CDR1 is SQVTM and CDR2 is ANQGSEA. This CDR3 is 11 amino acids long. V dropped 4 bases and J dropped 4 bases, with 7 bases sitting between them. The DNA of the CDR3 is TGCAGCGTTGGATGGGGCACTGAAGCTTTCTTT. It is translated as CSVGWGTEAFF.

The chain recombines TRBV9 with TRBJ2-7; no definite D call. The CDR3 is made up of 14 amino acids. Per germline, CDR1 SGDLS and CDR2 YYNGEE. Trimming stripped 0 bases from V and 6 bases from J, with 13 bases between. The DNA of the CDR3 is TGTGCCAGCAGCGTAGAAAACAGCCTAAGCGAGCAGTACTTC. Its protein is CASSVENSLSEQYF.

CDR3 sequence reads: CASSLTGTSSGANVLTF. In DNA form, the CDR3 reads TGTGCCAGCAGTTTAACAGGGACCAGCTCTGGGGCCAACGTCCTGACTTTC. This chain joins TRBV27 and TRBJ2-6; possible D gene TRBD1, 6 bases. Germline CDR1 is MNHEY and CDR2 is SMNVEV (reference sequence). This CDR3 contains 17 residues. V was trimmed by 2 bases and J by 0 bases, leaving 11 bases between them.

The chain carries TRBV27 and TRBJ2-5; 7 bases align to TRBD1. The CDR3 loop spans 13 amino acids. Germline V lookup: CDR1 MNHEY, CDR2 SMNVEV (reference sequence). J was trimmed by 4 bases and V by 5 bases; bases with no gene match: 4. The CDR3 region is CASSRRGRETQYF. CDR3 bases: TGTGCCAGCAGTCGAAGGGGGCGAGAGACCCAGTACTTC.

The chain recombines TRBV27 with TRBJ1-2; D gene uncertain. Germline V gives CDR1 MNHEY, CDR2 SMNVEV (reference sequence). The CDR3 length is 14 residues. Trimming took 5 bases from V and 4 from J, leaving 14 bases between them. The CDR3 coding sequence is TGTGCCAGCAGTGAGAGGGCAGCGGCCTATGGCTACACCTTC. This encodes CASSERAAAYGYTF.